Sequencing of this T cell receptor (beta chain) was carried out in a study of tumor and adjacent non-tumor tissue in lung cancer. This clonotype came up a few times. The antigen is unknown. It may be a read error: a sequence one base away is much more abundant. The library came from three nested PCR rounds adapted from ARM-PCR protocols. TCRdb re-called the multiplex PCR reads through MiXCR, storing one row per CDR3 protein. The table records approximately 100,000 distinct CDR3 sequences, 60% to 70% of them present only once. The template was RNA from unsorted bulk tissue. More than 3 cm separated this lung sample from the edge of the tumor. The CDR3 is 16 amino acids. Germline V CDR1 and CDR2: SGHDN, FVKESK. Findings and caveats of the study: Tumor repertoires had a smaller top 100 clone share than normal lung.

This TCR was sampled from a man aged 60 to 69 with non-small cell lung cancer. The V and J genes are TRBV14 and TRBJ2-5; TRBD2 aligns across 8 bases. The sample taken for sequencing was distant non-tumor lung tissue. CDR3 coding DNA: TGTGCCAGCAGCCAAGGACTAGCGTTTCCCCAAGAGACCCGGTACTTC. This encodes CASSQGLAFPQETRYF.